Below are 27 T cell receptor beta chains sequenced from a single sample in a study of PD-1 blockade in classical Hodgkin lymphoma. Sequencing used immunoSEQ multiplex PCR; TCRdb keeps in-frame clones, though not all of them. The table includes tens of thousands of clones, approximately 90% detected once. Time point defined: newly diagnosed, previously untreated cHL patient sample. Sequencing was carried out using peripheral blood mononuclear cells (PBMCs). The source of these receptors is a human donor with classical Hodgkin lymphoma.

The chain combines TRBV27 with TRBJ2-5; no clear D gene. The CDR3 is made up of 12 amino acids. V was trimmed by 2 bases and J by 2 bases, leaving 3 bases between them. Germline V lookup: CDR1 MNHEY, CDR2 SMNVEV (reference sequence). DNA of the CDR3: TGTGCCAGCAGTTTAGATCAAGAGACCCAGTACTTC. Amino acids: CASSLDQETQYF.

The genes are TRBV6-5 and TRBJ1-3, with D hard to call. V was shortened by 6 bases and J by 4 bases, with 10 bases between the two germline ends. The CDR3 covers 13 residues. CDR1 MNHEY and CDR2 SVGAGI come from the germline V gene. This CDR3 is CASSPSIGNTIYF. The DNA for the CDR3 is TGTGCCAGCAGCCCCTCAATCGGAAACACCATATATTTT.

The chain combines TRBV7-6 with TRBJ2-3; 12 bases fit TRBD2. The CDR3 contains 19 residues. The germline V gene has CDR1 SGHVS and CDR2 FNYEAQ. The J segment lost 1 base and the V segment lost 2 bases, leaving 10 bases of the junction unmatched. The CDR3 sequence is CASSLPTKTSGRGTDTQYF. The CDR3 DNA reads TGTGCCAGCAGCTTACCTACCAAGACTAGCGGGAGAGGCACAGATACGCAGTATTTT. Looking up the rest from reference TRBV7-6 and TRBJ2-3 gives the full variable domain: GAGVSQSPRYKVTKRGQDVALRCDPISGHVSLYWYRQALGQGPEFLTYFNYEAQQDKSGLPNDRFSAERPEGSISTLTIQRTEQRDSAMYRCASSLPTKTSGRGTDTQYFGPGTRLTVL.

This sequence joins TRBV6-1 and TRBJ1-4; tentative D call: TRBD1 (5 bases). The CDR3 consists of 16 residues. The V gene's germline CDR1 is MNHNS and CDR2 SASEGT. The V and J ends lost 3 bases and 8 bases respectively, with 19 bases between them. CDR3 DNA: TGTGCCAGCAGTGAGTCGGCGGGTCAGGGCGGGGAAAAACTGTTTTTT. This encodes CASSESAGQGGEKLFF.

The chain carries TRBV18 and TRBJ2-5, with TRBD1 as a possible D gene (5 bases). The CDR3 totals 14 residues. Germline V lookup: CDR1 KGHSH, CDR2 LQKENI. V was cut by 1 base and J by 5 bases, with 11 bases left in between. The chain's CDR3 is CASSPRQGEETQYF. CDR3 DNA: TGTGCCAGCTCACCACGGCAGGGCGAGGAGACCCAGTACTTC.

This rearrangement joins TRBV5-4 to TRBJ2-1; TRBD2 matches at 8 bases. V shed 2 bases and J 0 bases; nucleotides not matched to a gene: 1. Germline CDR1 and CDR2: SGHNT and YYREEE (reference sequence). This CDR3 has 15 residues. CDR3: CASSLTSGSYNEQFF. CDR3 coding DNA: TGTGCCAGCAGCTTAACTAGCGGCTCCTACAATGAGCAGTTCTTC.

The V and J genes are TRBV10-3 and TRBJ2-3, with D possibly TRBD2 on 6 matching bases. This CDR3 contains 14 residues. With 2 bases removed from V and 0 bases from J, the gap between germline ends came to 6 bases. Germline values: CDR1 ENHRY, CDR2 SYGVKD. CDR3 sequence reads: CAISERESTDTQYF. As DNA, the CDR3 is TGTGCCATCAGTGAGCGGGAGAGCACAGATACGCAGTATTTT.

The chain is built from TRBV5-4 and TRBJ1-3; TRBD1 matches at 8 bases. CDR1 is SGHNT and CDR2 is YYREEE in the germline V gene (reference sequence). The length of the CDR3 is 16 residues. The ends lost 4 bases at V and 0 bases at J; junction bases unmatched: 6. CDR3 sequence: CASSAQGVISGNTIYF. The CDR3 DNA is TGTGCCAGCAGCGCACAGGGGGTAATCTCTGGAAACACCATATATTTT. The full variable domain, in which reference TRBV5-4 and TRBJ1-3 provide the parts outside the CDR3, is ETGVTQSPTHLIKTRGQQVTLRCSSQSGHNTVSWYQQALGQGPQFIFQYYREEENGRGNFPPRFSGLQFPNYSSELNVNALELDDSALYLCASSAQGVISGNTIYFGEGSWLTVV.

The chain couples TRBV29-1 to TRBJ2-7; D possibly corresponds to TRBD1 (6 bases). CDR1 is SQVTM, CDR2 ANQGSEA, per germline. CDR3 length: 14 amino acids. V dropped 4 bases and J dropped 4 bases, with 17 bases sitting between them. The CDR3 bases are TGCAGCGTTGGATTATCGACAGGAGGTTACGAGCAGTACTTC. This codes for CSVGLSTGGYEQYF.

CDR3 protein: CATGLAGQETQYF. DNA for the CDR3: TGTGCCACAGGACTAGCGGGACAAGAGACCCAGTACTTC. The rearrangement links TRBV5-4 to TRBJ2-5; 12 bases match TRBD2. Trimming at V came to 9 bases and at J to 2 bases, leaving 2 bases not matched to a gene. This CDR3 contains 13 residues. CDR1 SGHNT and CDR2 YYREEE come from the germline V gene (reference sequence).

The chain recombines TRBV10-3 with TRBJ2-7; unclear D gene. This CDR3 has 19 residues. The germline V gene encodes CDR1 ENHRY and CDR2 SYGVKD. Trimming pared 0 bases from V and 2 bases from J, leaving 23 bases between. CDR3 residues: CAISESEHSNRGSTYEQYF. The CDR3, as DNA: TGTGCCATCAGTGAGTCCGAACATAGTAACAGAGGATCCACCTACGAGCAGTACTTC.

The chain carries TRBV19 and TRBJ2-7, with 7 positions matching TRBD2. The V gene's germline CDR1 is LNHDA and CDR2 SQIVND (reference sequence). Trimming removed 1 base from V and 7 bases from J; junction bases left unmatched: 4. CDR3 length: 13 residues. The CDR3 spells CASSIAGTKEQYF. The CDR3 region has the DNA TGTGCCAGTAGTATAGCAGGGACTAAGGAGCAGTACTTC.

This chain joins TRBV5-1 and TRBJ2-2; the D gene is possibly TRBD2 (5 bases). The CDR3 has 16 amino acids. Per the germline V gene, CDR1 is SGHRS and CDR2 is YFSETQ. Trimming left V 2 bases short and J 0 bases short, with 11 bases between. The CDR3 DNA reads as TGCGCCAGCAGCTTCGAGGGATTCGCGAACACCGGGGAGCTGTTTTTT. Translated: CASSFEGFANTGELFF.

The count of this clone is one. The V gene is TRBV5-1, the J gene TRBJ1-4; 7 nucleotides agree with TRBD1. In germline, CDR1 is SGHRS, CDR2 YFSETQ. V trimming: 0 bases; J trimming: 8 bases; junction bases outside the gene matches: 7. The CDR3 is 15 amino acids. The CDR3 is CASSLVGQGEEKLFF. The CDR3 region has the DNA TGCGCCAGCAGCTTGGTGGGTCAGGGGGAGGAAAAACTGTTTTTT.

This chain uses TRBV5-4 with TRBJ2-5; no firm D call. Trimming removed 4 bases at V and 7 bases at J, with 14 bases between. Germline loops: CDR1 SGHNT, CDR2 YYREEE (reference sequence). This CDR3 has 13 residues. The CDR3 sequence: CASSATGIGTQYF. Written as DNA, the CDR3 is TGTGCCAGCAGCGCCACTGGGATTGGGACCCAGTACTTC.

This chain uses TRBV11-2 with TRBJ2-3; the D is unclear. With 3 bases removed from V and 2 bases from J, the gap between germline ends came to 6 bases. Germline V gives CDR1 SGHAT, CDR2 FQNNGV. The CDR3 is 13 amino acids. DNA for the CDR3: TGTGCCAGCAGCTTTAGGTTCACAGATACGCAGTATTTT. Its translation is CASSFRFTDTQYF.

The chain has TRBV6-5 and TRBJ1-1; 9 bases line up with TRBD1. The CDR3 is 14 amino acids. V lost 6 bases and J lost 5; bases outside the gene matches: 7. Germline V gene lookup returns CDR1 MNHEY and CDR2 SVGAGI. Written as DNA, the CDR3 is TGTGCCAGCAGGGAACAGGGGGCTCGGACTGAAGCTTTCTTT. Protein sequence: CASREQGARTEAFF.

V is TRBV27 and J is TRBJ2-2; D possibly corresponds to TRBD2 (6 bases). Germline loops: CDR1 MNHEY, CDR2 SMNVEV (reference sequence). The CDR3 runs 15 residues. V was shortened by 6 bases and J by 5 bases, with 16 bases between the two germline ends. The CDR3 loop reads CASSKLRELTGELFF. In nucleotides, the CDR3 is TGTGCCAGCAGCAAACTCCGGGAGCTAACCGGGGAGCTGTTTTTT.

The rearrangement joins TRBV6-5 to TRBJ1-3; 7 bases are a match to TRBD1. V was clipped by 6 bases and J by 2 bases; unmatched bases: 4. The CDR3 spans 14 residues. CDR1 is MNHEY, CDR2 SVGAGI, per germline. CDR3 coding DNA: TGTGCCAGCAGCCAAGACAGGGCTGGAAACACCATATATTTT. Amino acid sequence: CASSQDRAGNTIYF.

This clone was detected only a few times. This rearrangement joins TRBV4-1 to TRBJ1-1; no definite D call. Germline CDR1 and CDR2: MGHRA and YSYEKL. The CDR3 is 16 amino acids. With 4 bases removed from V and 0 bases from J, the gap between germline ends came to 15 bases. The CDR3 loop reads CASSRQWQAMNTEAFF. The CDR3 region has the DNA TGCGCCAGCAGCCGCCAGTGGCAGGCTATGAACACTGAAGCTTTCTTT.

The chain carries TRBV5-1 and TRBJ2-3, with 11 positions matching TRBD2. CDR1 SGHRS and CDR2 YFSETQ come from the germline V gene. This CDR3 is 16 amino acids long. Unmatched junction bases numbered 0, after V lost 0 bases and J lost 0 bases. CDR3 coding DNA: TGCGCCAGCAGCTTGGGACTAGCGGGAAGCACAGATACGCAGTATTTT. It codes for CASSLGLAGSTDTQYF.

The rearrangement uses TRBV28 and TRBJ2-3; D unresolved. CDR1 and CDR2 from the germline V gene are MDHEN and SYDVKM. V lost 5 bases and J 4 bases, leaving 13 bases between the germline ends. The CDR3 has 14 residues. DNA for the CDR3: TGTGCCAGCAGTCCCCCCGGATCCGCAGATACGCAGTATTTT. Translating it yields CASSPPGSADTQYF.

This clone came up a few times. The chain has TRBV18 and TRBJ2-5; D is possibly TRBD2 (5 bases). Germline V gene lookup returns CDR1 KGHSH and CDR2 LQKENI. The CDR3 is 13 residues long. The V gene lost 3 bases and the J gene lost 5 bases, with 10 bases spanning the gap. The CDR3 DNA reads TGTGCCAGCTCACCGGGAGAGGATGAGACCCAGTACTTC. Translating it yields CASSPGEDETQYF.

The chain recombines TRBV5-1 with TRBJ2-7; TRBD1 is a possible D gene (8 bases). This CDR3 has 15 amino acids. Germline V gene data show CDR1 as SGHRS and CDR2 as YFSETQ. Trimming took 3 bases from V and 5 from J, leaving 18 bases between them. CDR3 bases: TGCGCCAGCAGCTCACAGGGGGGCGGGAGACACGAGCAGTACTTC. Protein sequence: CASSSQGGGRHEQYF.

In DNA form, the CDR3 reads TGTGCCAGCAGTTACGAGCGGGAGGGCTCCTACGAGCAGTACTTC. Translated, it gives CASSYEREGSYEQYF. This chain links TRBV6-5 with TRBJ2-7, with TRBD2 matching 10 bases. Unmatched junction bases numbered 1, after V lost 2 bases and J lost 0 bases. This CDR3 has 15 residues. From germline, CDR1 is MNHEY and CDR2 SVGAGI.

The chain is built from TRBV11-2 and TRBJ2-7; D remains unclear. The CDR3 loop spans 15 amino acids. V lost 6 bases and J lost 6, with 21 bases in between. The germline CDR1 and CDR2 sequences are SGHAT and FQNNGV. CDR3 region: CASRLFASSLSEQYF. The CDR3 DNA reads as TGTGCCAGCAGACTATTCGCATCCTCCCTATCCGAGCAGTACTTC.

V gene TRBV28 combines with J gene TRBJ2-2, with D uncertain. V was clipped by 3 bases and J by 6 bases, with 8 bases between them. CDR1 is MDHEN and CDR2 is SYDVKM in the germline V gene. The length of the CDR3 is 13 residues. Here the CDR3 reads CASSFLRSGELFF. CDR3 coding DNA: TGTGCCAGCAGTTTTCTGCGGTCCGGGGAGCTGTTTTTT.